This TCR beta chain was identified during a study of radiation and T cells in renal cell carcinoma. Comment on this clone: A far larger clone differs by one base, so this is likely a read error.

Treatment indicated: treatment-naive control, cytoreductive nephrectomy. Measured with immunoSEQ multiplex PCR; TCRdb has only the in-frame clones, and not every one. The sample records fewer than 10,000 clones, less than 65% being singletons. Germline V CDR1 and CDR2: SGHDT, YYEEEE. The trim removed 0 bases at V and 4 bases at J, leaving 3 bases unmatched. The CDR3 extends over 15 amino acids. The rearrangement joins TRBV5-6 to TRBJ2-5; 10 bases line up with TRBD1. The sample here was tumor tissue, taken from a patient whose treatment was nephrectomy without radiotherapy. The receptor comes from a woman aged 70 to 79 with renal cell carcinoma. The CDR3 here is CASSLGQGALETQYF. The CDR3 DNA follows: TGTGCCAGCAGCTTGGGACAGGGGGCTTTAGAGACCCAGTACTTC. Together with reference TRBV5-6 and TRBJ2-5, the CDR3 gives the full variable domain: DAGVTQSPTHLIKTRGQQVTLRCSPKSGHDTVSWYQQALGQGPQFIFQYYEEEERQRGNFPDRFSGHQFPNYSSELNVNALLLGDSALYLCASSLGQGALETQYFGPGTRLLVL.